A selection of T cell receptor beta chains follows, all from one sample in a study of cytomegalovirus exposure and HLA in healthy donors. Sequencing was performed with immunoSEQ multiplex PCR; in TCRdb, only in-frame clones are kept and a portion is missing. Of over 120,000 clones listed, approximately 80% are singletons. The sequencing sample was made of PBMCs. All receptors come from a woman under 30 in good health and CMV-seropositive. Both conserved end residues are part of each CDR3.

TRBV15 14 CATSGRQGAGEQYF
TRBV6-1 11 CASRQGDTQYF
TRBV30 16 CAWRSGKRGGTDTQYF
TRBV14 16 CASSHQGGLMNTEAFF
TRBV7-9 12 CASSSDSRQQYF
TRBV6-5 13 CASSGHANTEAFF
TRBV19 14 CASSTSGGTYEQYF
TRBV12-5 14 CASGLVLALGEQYF
TRBV7-8 15 CASSARDRLTYEQYF
TRBV27 15 CASRLAGGQYNEQFF
TRBV6-6 14 CASKAYRGTGELFF
TRBV27 12 CASRASSYEQYF
TRBV7-2 14 CASSLQPGNTEAFF
TRBV11-2 16 CASSLGSGRMTDTQYF
TRBV30 15 CAWSAVRGSNTEAFF
TRBV5-1 15 CASRETVLGNQPQHF
TRBV5-6 17 CASSFMASGGITDTQYF
TRBV9 14 CASSVGDRGNEQFF
TRBV5-1 15 CASSPGGQGAYEQYF
TRBV6-1 14 CASSDGPVQETQYF
TRBV11-2 16 CASSADPGQGPYEQYF
TRBV7-2 14 CASSLGQGLRGYTF
TRBV6-1 13 CASSDPRRPGYTF
TRBV5-1 14 CASSLGQGAYEQYF
TRBV13 16 CASSLGRRTGLNEQYF
TRBV5-4 16 CASSLPRQGGNSPLHF
TRBV5-3 12 CARSFGSQPQHF